A single sample gave rise to the 8 T cell receptor beta chains below, sequenced in a study of vaccination and CD4 T cells after COVID-19 (dated by TCRdb to 2022 to 2024). Antigens for these TCRs are unknown. Library preparation was by PCR. The run used an Illumina iSeq 100. TCR sequencing of DNA from cultured CD4+ T cells used the Oncomine TCR Beta short-read assay at the Johns Hopkins FTIC core. Starting from the raw public reads, TCRdb applied fastp trimming at Q25, assembled clones with MiXCR and retained in-frame beta chains. Records with the same CDR3 protein are collapsed into one entry carrying the most frequent genes and DNA. In all, the sample holds approximately 21,000 distinct CDR3 sequences, and about 27% of those were seen once. The ten largest clones take up about a tenth of the sample. According to the study, the label for this sample's treatment or condition signals: approximately nine-day PBMC culture with coronavirus spike peptide pools or control peptides (ViraFEST assay).

What was sequenced was cultured CD4+ T cells from blood. The source of these receptors is a human donor with COVID-19.

In its sample, this clonotype was seen a few times. CDR3 nucleotide sequence: TGTGCCAGCAGTGCAGGGTCATGGATGAAGACGGAGACTGAAGCTTTCTTT. It translates to CASSAGSWMKTETEAFF. This chain joins TRBV12-3 or TRBV12-4 and TRBJ1-1; D perhaps matches TRBD1 (5 bases). CDR3 length: 17 amino acids. The V end was cut by 5 bases, the J end by 5 bases, with 24 bases between.

V usage is TRBV12-2 and J usage is TRBJ1-5; TRBD1 reflects the table's D call only, with no check against the DNA. TRBV12-2 is deemed a pseudogene. This CDR3 comprises 15 residues. This CDR3 reads CASRYDRGTIQPQHF. The CDR3 coding sequence is TGTGCAAGTCGCTACGACAGGGGGACGATTCAGCCCCAGCATTTT.

The chain combines TRBV19 with TRBJ2-7; possible D gene TRBD2, 6 bases. The CDR3 covers 15 residues. CDR1 is LNHDA and CDR2 is SQIVND in the germline V gene (reference sequence). Trimming took 3 bases from V and 4 from J, leaving 16 bases between them. CDR3 region: CASSISRDFRYEQYF. The CDR3 nucleotides are TGTGCCAGTAGTATCAGCCGGGACTTCCGATACGAGCAGTACTTC.

By share of the sample, this clonotype is medium-sized. The J gene is TRBJ2-7, the V gene TRBV2, with D maybe TRBD2 (8 bases). The germline V gene has CDR1 SNHLY and CDR2 FYNNEI. Trimming removed 11 bases from V and 5 bases from J, with 16 bases in between. The CDR3 loop spans 12 amino acids. CDR3 nucleotides: TGTGCCTACGGGGGGGACAGCCACGAGCAGTACTTC. Its translation: CAYGGDSHEQYF.

CDR3 sequence reads: CSARDLGAGSEAFF. In DNA form, the CDR3 reads TGCAGTGCTAGAGATTTGGGGGCGGGCTCTGAAGCTTTCTTT. V usage is TRBV20-1 and J usage is TRBJ1-1; D perhaps matches TRBD1 (6 bases). The CDR3 covers 14 residues. Germline CDR1 reads DFQATT; CDR2 reads SNEGSKA (reference sequence). V was trimmed by 0 bases and J by 6 bases, leaving 14 bases between them.

This clonotype turned up a few times. The V gene is TRBV7-9, the J gene TRBJ1-6; D call uncertain. The germline V gene has CDR1 SEHNR and CDR2 FQNEAQ (reference sequence). The ends were cut back, 0 bases at V and 12 bases at J, with 9 bases in the middle. The CDR3 loop spans 13 amino acids. For the CDR3, the DNA is TGTGCCAGCAGCTTAGCCCGATCTGGACCCCTCCACTTT. It specifies CASSLARSGPLHF.

By frequency in the sample, this clonotype is medium-sized (0.01 to 0.1%). DNA of the CDR3: TGTGCCAGCAGCCCCACGAGACAGCGACTGAACACTGAAGCTTTCTTT. This sequence encodes CASSPTRQRLNTEAFF. The chain combines TRBV7-9 with TRBJ1-1; TRBD1 is a possible D gene (5 bases). The CDR3 has 16 amino acids. Trimming took 5 bases from V and 0 from J, leaving 16 bases between them. The germline CDR1 and CDR2 sequences are SEHNR and FQNEAQ (reference sequence).

This clonotype was observed a few times. The rearrangement joins TRBV30 to TRBJ1-5; a possible D gene is TRBD1 (6 bases). Deletions cut 2 bases from V and 4 bases from J, with 21 bases between. Germline V gene data show CDR1 as GTSNPN and CDR2 as SVGIG (reference sequence). The CDR3 runs 17 residues. The CDR3 reads CAWSPPGTGFGNQPQHF. CDR3 coding DNA: TGTGCCTGGAGTCCACCCGGTACAGGGTTCGGAAATCAGCCCCAGCATTTT.